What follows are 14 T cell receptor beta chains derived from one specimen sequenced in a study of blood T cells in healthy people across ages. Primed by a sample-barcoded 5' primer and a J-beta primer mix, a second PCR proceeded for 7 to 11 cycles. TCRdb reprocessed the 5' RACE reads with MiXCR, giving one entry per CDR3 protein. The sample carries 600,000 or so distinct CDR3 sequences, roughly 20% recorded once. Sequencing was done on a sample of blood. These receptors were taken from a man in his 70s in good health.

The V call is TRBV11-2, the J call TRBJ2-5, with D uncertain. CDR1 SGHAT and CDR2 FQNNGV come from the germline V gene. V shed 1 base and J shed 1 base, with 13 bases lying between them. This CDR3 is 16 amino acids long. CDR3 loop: CASSLGLRRSQETQYF. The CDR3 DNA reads TGTGCCAGCAGCTTAGGGTTACGGCGGAGCCAAGAGACCCAGTACTTC.

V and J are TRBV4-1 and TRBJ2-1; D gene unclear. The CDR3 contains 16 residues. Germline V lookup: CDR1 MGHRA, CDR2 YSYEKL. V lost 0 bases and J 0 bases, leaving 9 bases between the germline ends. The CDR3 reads CASSQDGQSSYNEQFF. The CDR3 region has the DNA TGCGCCAGCAGCCAAGACGGGCAGAGCTCCTACAATGAGCAGTTCTTC.

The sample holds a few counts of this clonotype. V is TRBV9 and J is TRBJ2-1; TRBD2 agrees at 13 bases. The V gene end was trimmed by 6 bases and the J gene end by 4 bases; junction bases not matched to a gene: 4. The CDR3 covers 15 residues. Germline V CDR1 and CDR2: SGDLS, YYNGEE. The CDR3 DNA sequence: TGTGCCAGCACCAAACTAGCGGGAGGGTACAATGAGCAGTTCTTC. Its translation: CASTKLAGGYNEQFF.

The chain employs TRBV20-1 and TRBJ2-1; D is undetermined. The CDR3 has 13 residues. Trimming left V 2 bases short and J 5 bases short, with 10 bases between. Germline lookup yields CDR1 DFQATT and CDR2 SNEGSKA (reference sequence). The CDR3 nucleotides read TGCAGTGCTAGACAGGAGTTTGACAATGAGCAGTTCTTC. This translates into CSARQEFDNEQFF.

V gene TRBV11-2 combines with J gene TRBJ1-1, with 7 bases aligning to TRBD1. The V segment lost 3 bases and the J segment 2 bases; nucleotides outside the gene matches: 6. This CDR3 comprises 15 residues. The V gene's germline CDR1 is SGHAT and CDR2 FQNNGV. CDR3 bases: TGTGCCAGCAGCTTGGGACAGATTAGAAACACTGAAGCTTTCTTT. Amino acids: CASSLGQIRNTEAFF.

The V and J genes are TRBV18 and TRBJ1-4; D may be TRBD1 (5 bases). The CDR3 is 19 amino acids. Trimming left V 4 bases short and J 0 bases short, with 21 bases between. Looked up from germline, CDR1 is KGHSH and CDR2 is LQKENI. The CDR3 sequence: CASSQNRFGTAATNEKLFF. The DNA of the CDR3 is TGTGCCAGCTCACAGAATCGTTTTGGGACGGCCGCAACTAATGAAAAACTGTTTTTT.

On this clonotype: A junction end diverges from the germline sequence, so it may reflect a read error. DNA of the CDR3: TGTGCCAGCAGTTACGAACCGGGCAGGGACCCCTACGAGCTGTACTTC. Protein sequence: CASSYEPGRDPYELYF. The gene calls are TRBV6-2 or TRBV6-3 and TRBJ2-7, with D possibly being TRBD1 or TRBD2 (5 bases each). The CDR3 spans 16 residues. In germline, CDR1 is MNHEY, CDR2 SVGEGT.

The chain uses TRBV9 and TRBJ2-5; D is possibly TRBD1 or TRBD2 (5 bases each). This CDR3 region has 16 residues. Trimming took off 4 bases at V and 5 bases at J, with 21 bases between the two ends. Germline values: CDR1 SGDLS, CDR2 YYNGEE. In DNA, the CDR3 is TGTGCCAGCAGCCCCCGGACATCGGGGTTTGGGGAGACCCAGTACTTC. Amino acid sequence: CASSPRTSGFGETQYF.

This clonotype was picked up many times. The CDR3 DNA is TGTGCCAGCAGACAGGGACAGGGGGCTGACAATGAGCAGTTCTTC. The encoded protein is CASRQGQGADNEQFF. This sequence joins TRBV2 and TRBJ2-1; TRBD1 matches at 12 bases. CDR3 length: 15 residues. V gave up 6 bases and J gave up 5 bases; unmatched junction bases: 5. CDR1 and CDR2 from the germline V gene are SNHLY and FYNNEI.

This chain's CDR3 is CASSPSPSGSGANEQFF. CDR3 nucleotides: TGCGCCAGCAGCCCCTCCCCTAGCGGGAGTGGGGCCAATGAGCAGTTCTTC. This chain joins TRBV4-1 and TRBJ2-1; 10 bases are shared with TRBD2. The CDR3 runs to 17 residues. Germline loops: CDR1 MGHRA, CDR2 YSYEKL. With V trimmed by 4 bases and J by 6 bases, 12 bases remained unmatched.

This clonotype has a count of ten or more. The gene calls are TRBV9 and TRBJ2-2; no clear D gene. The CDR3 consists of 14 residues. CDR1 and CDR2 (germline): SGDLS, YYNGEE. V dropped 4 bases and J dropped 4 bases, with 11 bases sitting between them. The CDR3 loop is CASSPYGGTGELFF. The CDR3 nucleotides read TGTGCCAGCAGCCCCTACGGCGGCACCGGGGAGCTGTTTTTT.

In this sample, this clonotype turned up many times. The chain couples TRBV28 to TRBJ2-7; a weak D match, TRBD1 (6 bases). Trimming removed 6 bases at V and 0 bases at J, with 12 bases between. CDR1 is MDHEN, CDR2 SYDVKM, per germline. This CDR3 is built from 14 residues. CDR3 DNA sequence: TGTGCCAGCAGCACAGGGCCTCCCTCCTACGAGCAGTACTTC. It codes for CASSTGPPSYEQYF.

CDR3 sequence reads: CSARDFRGSMNTEAFF. The CDR3 DNA reads TGCAGTGCTAGAGATTTTAGAGGTAGCATGAACACTGAAGCTTTCTTT. This chain joins TRBV20-1 and TRBJ1-1; D not resolved. The length of the CDR3 is 16 residues. In germline, CDR1 is DFQATT, CDR2 SNEGSKA (reference sequence). V was shortened by 0 bases and J by 0 bases, with 14 bases between the two germline ends.

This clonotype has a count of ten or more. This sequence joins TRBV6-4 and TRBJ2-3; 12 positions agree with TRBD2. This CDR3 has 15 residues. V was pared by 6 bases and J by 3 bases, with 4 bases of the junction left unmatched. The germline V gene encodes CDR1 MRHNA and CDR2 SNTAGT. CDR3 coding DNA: TGTGCCAGCAGCCCGGGACTAGCGGGTACAGATACGCAGTATTTT. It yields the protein CASSPGLAGTDTQYF.